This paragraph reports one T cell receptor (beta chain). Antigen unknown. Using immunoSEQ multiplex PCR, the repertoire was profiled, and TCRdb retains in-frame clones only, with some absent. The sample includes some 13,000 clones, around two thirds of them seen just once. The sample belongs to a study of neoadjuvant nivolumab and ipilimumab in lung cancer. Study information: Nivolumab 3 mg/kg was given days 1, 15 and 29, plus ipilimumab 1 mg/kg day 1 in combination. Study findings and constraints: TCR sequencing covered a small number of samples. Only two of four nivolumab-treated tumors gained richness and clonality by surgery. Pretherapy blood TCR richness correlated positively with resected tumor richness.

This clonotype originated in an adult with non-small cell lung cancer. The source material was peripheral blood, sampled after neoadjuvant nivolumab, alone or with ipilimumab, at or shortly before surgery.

The CDR3 is CASSSRTSGVNNEQFF. The CDR3 DNA reads TGTGCCAGCAGCTCTCGGACTAGCGGAGTCAACAATGAGCAGTTCTTC. The J gene is TRBJ2-1, the V gene TRBV7-3; 10 nucleotides align to TRBD2. Germline V gene data show CDR1 as SGHTA and CDR2 as FQGTGA. The CDR3 extends over 16 amino acids. The V gene end was trimmed by 4 bases and the J gene end by 5 bases; junction bases not matched to a gene: 8.